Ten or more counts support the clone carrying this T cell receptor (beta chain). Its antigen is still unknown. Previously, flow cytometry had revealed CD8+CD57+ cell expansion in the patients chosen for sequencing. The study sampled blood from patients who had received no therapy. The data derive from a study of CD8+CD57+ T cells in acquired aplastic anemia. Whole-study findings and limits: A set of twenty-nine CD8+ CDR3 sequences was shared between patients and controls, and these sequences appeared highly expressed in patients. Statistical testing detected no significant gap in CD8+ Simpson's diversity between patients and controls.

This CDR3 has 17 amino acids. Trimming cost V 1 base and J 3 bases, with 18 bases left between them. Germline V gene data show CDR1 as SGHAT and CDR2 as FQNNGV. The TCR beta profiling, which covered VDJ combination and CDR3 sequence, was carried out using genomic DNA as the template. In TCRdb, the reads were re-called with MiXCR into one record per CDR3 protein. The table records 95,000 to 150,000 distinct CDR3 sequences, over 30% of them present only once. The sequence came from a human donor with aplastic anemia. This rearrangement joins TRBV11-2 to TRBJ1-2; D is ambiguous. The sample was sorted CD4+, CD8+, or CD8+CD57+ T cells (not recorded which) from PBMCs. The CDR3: CASSLVGGPYDDYGYTF. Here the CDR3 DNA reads TGTGCCAGCAGCTTAGTGGGCGGCCCCTACGATGACTATGGCTACACCTTC.